This passage covers 15 T cell receptor beta chains from one sample sequenced in a study of shared clonotypes between healthy human individuals. CD45RO-negative CD8 cells positively selected for CCR7 made up the naive population, which excluded terminally differentiated effector memory CD45RA+ cells. Sequencing used immunoSEQ multiplex PCR; TCRdb keeps in-frame clones, though not all of them. The sample carries some 800,000 clones, 80% to 95% recorded once. Material for sequencing was naive CD8+ T cells sorted from blood. The source is a man younger than 40 in good health.

The chain recombines TRBV27 with TRBJ2-2; 12 nucleotides agree with TRBD2. From germline, CDR1 is MNHEY and CDR2 SMNVEV (reference sequence). The CDR3 length is 15 residues. Trimming at V came to 4 bases and at J to 4 bases, leaving 1 base not matched to a gene. This CDR3 reads CASSSGLAGTGELFF. In nucleotides, the CDR3 is TGTGCCAGCAGTTCGGGACTAGCGGGCACCGGGGAGCTGTTTTTT.

The chain carries TRBV15 and TRBJ2-2; weak D call: TRBD1 (5 bases). The germline CDR1 and CDR2 sequences are LNHNV and YYDKDF (reference sequence). This CDR3 contains 15 residues. V gave up 1 base and J gave up 2 bases, with 8 bases separating them. CDR3 protein: CATSRVGANTGELFF. The CDR3 DNA reads as TGTGCCACCAGCAGAGTTGGGGCAAACACCGGGGAGCTGTTTTTT.

This clone was counted a single time. J is TRBJ1-4 and V is TRBV18; 7 bases line up with TRBD1. V trimming: 3 bases; J trimming: 5 bases; junction bases outside the gene matches: 3. The germline CDR1 and CDR2 sequences are KGHSH and LQKENI. The CDR3 runs 14 residues. In DNA, the CDR3 is TGTGCCAGCTCACCGACAGGGCCAAATGAAAAACTGTTTTTT. This gives the protein CASSPTGPNEKLFF. The full variable domain, completed using reference TRBV18 and TRBJ1-4, is NAGVMQNPRHLVRRRGQEARLRCSPMKGHSHVYWYRQLPEEGLKFMVYLQKENIIDESGMPKERFSAEFPKEGPSILRIQQVVRGDSAAYFCASSPTGPNEKLFFGSGTQLSVL.

J is TRBJ1-5 and V is TRBV27; D remains ambiguous. The germline gives CDR1 MNHEY, CDR2 SMNVEV (reference sequence). V lost 0 bases to trimming and J lost 4 bases, with 4 bases between them. There are 13 residues in the CDR3. The DNA of the CDR3 is TGTGCCAGCAGTTTATCGGCTAATCAGCCCCAGCATTTT. This gives the protein CASSLSANQPQHF.

This rearrangement joins TRBV29-1 to TRBJ1-2, with D uncertain. Between the trimmed V and J ends, which lost 2 bases and 6 bases, there was a span of 7 bases. The germline CDR1 and CDR2 sequences are SQVTM and ANQGSEA. This CDR3 is 11 amino acids long. The CDR3 DNA follows: TGCAGCGTTGAAACGCGCGATGGCTACACCTTC. Residues: CSVETRDGYTF.

The chain's CDR3 is CASSQGLDGETQYF. CDR3 coding DNA: TGCGCCAGCAGCCAAGGACTAGATGGTGAGACCCAGTACTTC. The chain links TRBV4-1 to TRBJ2-5; weak D call: TRBD2 (6 bases). CDR3 size: 14 residues. V shed 1 base and J shed 5 bases, with 11 bases lying between them. Germline CDR1 and CDR2: MGHRA and YSYEKL.

This rearrangement joins TRBV30 to TRBJ1-3; D not resolved. Trimming took off 2 bases at V and 0 bases at J, with 11 bases between the two ends. This CDR3 has 15 residues. Germline V gives CDR1 GTSNPN, CDR2 SVGIG (reference sequence). CDR3 residues: CAWSPGSSSGNTIYF. For the CDR3, the DNA is TGTGCCTGGAGTCCTGGCAGTAGCTCTGGAAACACCATATATTTT.

On this clone: Distinct nucleotide sequences in the sample also encode this CDR3. V gene TRBV5-1 combines with J gene TRBJ1-1; D unclear. Germline V CDR1 and CDR2: SGHRS, YFSETQ. The CDR3 runs to 11 residues. V shed 7 bases and J shed 2 bases, with 6 bases lying between them. The CDR3 bases are TGCGCCAGCCGTGCCAACACTGAAGCTTTCTTT. It encodes CASRANTEAFF.

This sequence joins TRBV5-1 and TRBJ2-1; D remains ambiguous. CDR1 and CDR2 from the germline V gene are SGHRS and YFSETQ. Trimming took off 5 bases at V and 6 bases at J, with 12 bases between the two ends. The CDR3 contains 13 residues. The CDR3 coding sequence is TGCGCCAGCAGTAGTCCCCGGACCAATGAGCAGTTCTTC. This encodes CASSSPRTNEQFF.

The gene calls are TRBV21-1 and TRBJ2-7; the D call TRBD2 from the table was never checked on the DNA. TRBV21-1 is given as a pseudogene. This CDR3 has 16 residues. The CDR3 DNA follows: TGTGCCAGCAGCAAAGCCCGGACTAGCGGGATCTACGAGCAGTACTTC. Amino acids: CASSKARTSGIYEQYF.

As regards this clone: Other DNA sequences in the sample encode the same CDR3. The chain recombines TRBV27 with TRBJ2-7; 7 nucleotides agree with TRBD1. CDR1 is MNHEY, CDR2 SMNVEV, per germline (reference sequence). The CDR3 is 12 amino acids. V lost 6 bases and J lost 4; bases outside the gene matches: 3. CDR3 bases: TGTGCCAGCAGCCGGACAGGTTACGAGCAGTACTTC. Protein: CASSRTGYEQYF.

The count of this clone is one. V is TRBV7-6 and J is TRBJ2-3; D remains ambiguous. The CDR3 is 13 amino acids. Germline V gene sequence: CDR1 SGHVS, CDR2 FNYEAQ. V was cut by 3 bases and J by 4 bases, with 8 bases left in between. CDR3 nucleotides: TGTGCCAGCAGCTTTTCTGGGTCAGATACGCAGTATTTT. It specifies CASSFSGSDTQYF.

As for this clone: The same CDR3 is also encoded by other DNA sequences in this sample. The gene calls are TRBV27 and TRBJ1-5, with D tentatively TRBD1 (6 bases). Germline-derived CDR1 and CDR2 are MNHEY and SMNVEV (reference sequence). The germline V and J ends were trimmed by 6 bases and 1 base, with 10 bases remaining between them. This CDR3 spans 14 amino acids. The CDR3 coding sequence is TGTGCCAGCAGGCCGGGACAAAGCAATCAGCCCCAGCATTTT. It yields the protein CASRPGQSNQPQHF.

This rearrangement joins TRBV5-4 to TRBJ2-6, with TRBD1 identical over 9 bases. Losses at the gene ends were 0 bases for V and 1 base for J; bases not matched to a gene: 8. The CDR3 is 19 residues long. Germline CDR1 is SGHNT and CDR2 is YYREEE (reference sequence). The CDR3 spells CASSLGVADRGSGANVLTF. Written as DNA, the CDR3 is TGTGCCAGCAGCTTGGGGGTAGCGGACAGGGGTTCTGGGGCCAACGTCCTGACTTTC.

The chain is built from TRBV6-1 and TRBJ1-5; a possible D gene is TRBD1 (5 bases). The CDR3 spans 15 residues. Germline lookup yields CDR1 MNHNS and CDR2 SASEGT. V lost 2 bases and J 4 bases, leaving 12 bases between the germline ends. The chain's CDR3 is CASSEHGARNQPQHF. The CDR3 region has the DNA TGTGCCAGCAGTGAACACGGGGCGCGGAATCAGCCCCAGCATTTT.